The 2 T cell receptor beta chains below come from one sample, sequenced in a study of CD8 T cells in Susac syndrome (dated by TCRdb to 2018 to 2020). The library was made by the immunoSEQ multiplex PCR assay. RNA was extracted using the RNeasy kit, and about 0.5 to 1 ug of the RNA was reverse transcribed with random hexamers. TCRdb trimmed the raw reads at Q25, called clones with MiXCR and kept productive beta chains. Rows matching on CDR3 protein sequence are summarized as one entry with the most common DNA and genes. Recorded for this sample are tens of thousands of distinct CDR3 sequences; about 92% of them occurred a single time. The ten largest clones add up to roughly 0.16% of the sample. Sequencing was performed on CD4+ T cells from PBMCs. These TCRs come from a human donor with Susac syndrome.

DNA of the CDR3: TGTGCCAGCCACGAGTCCTCCACAGGGACCTACGAGCAGTACTTC. This sequence encodes CASHESSTGTYEQYF. The J gene is TRBJ2-7, the V gene TRBV28; perhaps TRBD1 as D (6 bases). The CDR3 totals 15 residues. V was pared by 8 bases and J by 2 bases, with 19 bases between. The germline gives CDR1 MDHEN, CDR2 SYDVKM.

V is TRBV18 and J is TRBJ2-7; D is unclear. The CDR3 is 14 amino acids. Trimming removed 3 bases at V and 3 bases at J, with 12 bases between. Germline CDR1 KGHSH, CDR2 LQKENI. In DNA, the CDR3 is TGTGCCAGCTCACCCGGACGGGCGGTCTACGAGCAGTACTTC. This codes for CASSPGRAVYEQYF.